One sample yielded the 13 T cell receptor beta chains listed below, sequenced in a study of breast tumors, draining lymph nodes, adjacent tissues. TCRdb called the multiplex PCR reads again in MiXCR, with one record for every CDR3 protein. Of 150,000 to 250,000 distinct CDR3 sequences in the sample, around a third were seen once. The lymph nodes were axillary draining lymph nodes from breast cancer patients. Specimen: axillary lymph node tissue. These receptors were collected from a female donor with breast cancer. Some clones in this sample may be carry-over from other donors' samples.

This clonotype has ten or more counts. The rearrangement links TRBV6-6 to TRBJ2-7, with D perhaps TRBD1 or TRBD2 (6 bases each). V dropped 7 bases and J dropped 1 base, with 11 bases sitting between them. CDR1 is MNHNY and CDR2 is SVGAGI in the germline V gene (reference sequence). CDR3 length: 13 residues. CDR3 protein: CASTRGRSYEQYF. The DNA of the CDR3 is TGTGCCAGCACCCGGGGGCGATCCTACGAGCAGTACTTC.

Ten or more counts support this clonotype. V is TRBV20-1 and J is TRBJ2-3; D remains unclear. CDR3 size: 12 residues. Germline loops: CDR1 DFQATT, CDR2 SNEGSKA (reference sequence). V shed 7 bases and J shed 2 bases, with 10 bases lying between them. CDR3 residues: CSVGSPTDTQYF. The CDR3 bases are TGCAGTGTTGGATCCCCCACAGATACGCAGTATTTT.

The V gene is TRBV6-1, the J gene TRBJ1-1; D is unclear. The CDR3 sequence is 13 residues long. V was pared by 5 bases and J by 7 bases, with 14 bases between. Germline V gene lookup returns CDR1 MNHNS and CDR2 SASEGT. The CDR3 sequence: CASSWQSEGEAFF. The DNA of the CDR3 is TGTGCCAGCAGTTGGCAATCTGAGGGTGAAGCTTTCTTT.

A remark on this clonotype: This may arise from a read error, as a much more abundant clone is one base away. V gene TRBV7-9 combines with J gene TRBJ1-5; D perhaps matches TRBD1 (5 bases). The germline V gene encodes CDR1 SEHNR and CDR2 FQNEAQ (reference sequence). This CDR3 is built from 17 residues. In DNA, the CDR3 is TGTGCCAGCAGCTCCGGAGGGACGGTCCTGGGCAATCAGCCCCGGCATTTT. It is translated as CASSSGGTVLGNQPRHF.

This chain links TRBV5-1 with TRBJ1-2, with D perhaps TRBD1 (5 bases). Trimming removed 6 bases at V and 12 bases at J, with 21 bases between. Germline CDR1 and CDR2: SGHRS and YFSETQ. CDR3 length: 13 amino acids. CDR3 protein: CASTSRGTSGNTF. The CDR3 bases are TGCGCCAGCACCTCACGAGGGACCTCTGGAAACACCTTC.

This clonotype was observed many times. This rearrangement joins TRBV9 to TRBJ2-7, with D possibly matching TRBD2 (6 bases). Germline V gene data show CDR1 as SGDLS and CDR2 as YYNGEE. V was pared by 1 base and J by 6 bases, with 14 bases between. The CDR3 sequence is 14 residues long. The CDR3 nucleotides read TGTGCCAGCAGCGTAAAGATAGGAGGGTCCGAGCAGTACTTC. This translates into CASSVKIGGSEQYF.

This clonotype was recorded many times. The chain couples TRBV7-8 to TRBJ2-2, with D uncertain. Germline CDR1 reads SGHVS; CDR2 reads FQNEAQ. V shed 4 bases and J shed 2 bases, with 5 bases lying between them. This CDR3 has 13 amino acids. The CDR3 loop reads CASSSKNTGELFF. The CDR3 region has the DNA TGTGCCAGCAGCTCGAAAAACACCGGGGAGCTGTTTTTT.

This clonotype showed up just a few times. The chain employs TRBV30 and TRBJ1-2; D is undetermined. V lost 0 bases, J lost 4 bases, and 12 bases lay in between. This CDR3 region has 14 residues. Germline V lookup: CDR1 GTSNPN, CDR2 SVGIG (reference sequence). The CDR3 DNA reads TGTGCCTGGAGTGTTGGCAGTCCGTTCTATGGCTACACCTTC. Encoded protein: CAWSVGSPFYGYTF. The full variable domain, rest sourced from reference TRBV30 and TRBJ1-2, is SQTIHQWPATLVQPVGSPLSLECTVEGTSNPNLYWYRQAAGRGLQLLFYSVGIGQISSEVPQNLSASRPQDRQFILSSKKLLLSDSGFYLCAWSVGSPFYGYTFGSGTRLTVV.

Comments on this clonotype: Being one base from a much bigger clone, this may be a read error. The V gene is TRBV20-1, the J gene TRBJ2-5; 7 bases align to TRBD2. This CDR3 is built from 15 residues. Trimming at V came to 0 bases and at J to 9 bases, leaving 13 bases not matched to a gene. Looked up from germline, CDR1 is DFQATT and CDR2 is SNEGSKA (reference sequence). CDR3 region: CSARDRPGTTVPQYF. The CDR3 DNA reads as TGCAGTGCTAGAGATAGGCCCGGGACTACCGTCCCCCAGTACTTC.

This CDR3 is CASSELYSSGNTIYF. In nucleotides, the CDR3 is TGTGCCAGCAGTGAGTTGTACAGCTCTGGAAACACCATATATTTT. This chain connects TRBV2 to TRBJ1-3; D call uncertain. Per the germline V gene, CDR1 is SNHLY and CDR2 is FYNNEI. V shed 3 bases and J shed 0 bases, with 9 bases lying between them. The CDR3 runs to 15 residues.

This clonotype showed up just a few times. The rearrangement joins TRBV12-3 or TRBV12-4 to TRBJ2-4; D tentatively fits TRBD1 or TRBD2 (5 bases each). The CDR3 runs 15 residues. Trimming took off 3 bases at V and 2 bases at J, with 11 bases between the two ends. CDR3 loop: CASSFRDGPKNIQYF. DNA of the CDR3: TGTGCCAGCAGTTTCCGGGACGGACCCAAAAACATTCAGTACTTC.

This clonotype has ten or more counts. The V and J genes are TRBV19 and TRBJ2-7; D remains unclear. This CDR3 is built from 13 residues. V lost 2 bases, J lost 3 bases, and 8 bases lay in between. Germline V gives CDR1 LNHDA, CDR2 SQIVND (reference sequence). The CDR3 nucleotides read TGTGCCAGTAGTATAACGGCAGACTACGAGCAGTACTTC. Translation gives CASSITADYEQYF.

This clonotype was counted many times. The J gene is TRBJ2-7, the V gene TRBV7-2, with 10 nucleotides matching TRBD2. The CDR3 extends over 14 amino acids. The trim removed 5 bases at V and 2 bases at J, leaving 3 bases unmatched. The V gene's germline CDR1 is SGHTA and CDR2 FQGNSA. CDR3 DNA sequence: TGTGCCAGCAGCGAGCGGGAGGGCCCCTACGAGCAGTACTTC. Protein product: CASSEREGPYEQYF.